This T cell receptor beta chain was captured in a study of T cells in Graves' hyperthyroidism and ophthalmopathy. Germline V gene sequence: CDR1 DFQATT, CDR2 SNEGSKA (reference sequence). V lost 3 bases and J lost 1, with 10 bases in between. The CDR3 contains 14 residues. It was RNA transcripts that yielded the amplified TCR beta CDR3 regions. During a first-round RT-PCR of the TCR CDR3, the HTBI primer set was used. MiXCR, applied by TCRdb to the multiplex PCR reads, yields one record per CDR3 protein. The sample shows fewer than 550,000 distinct CDR3 sequences, approximately 25% of them seen only once. This clonotype was seen repeatedly, ten times or more.

The specimen was blood. The receptor's source is a woman in her twenties or thirties with Graves' ophthalmopathy. This chain joins TRBV20-1 and TRBJ1-5, with D unclear. This chain's CDR3 is CSASWFSSNQPQHF. CDR3 DNA sequence: TGCAGTGCTAGTTGGTTCTCCAGCAATCAGCCCCAGCATTTT.